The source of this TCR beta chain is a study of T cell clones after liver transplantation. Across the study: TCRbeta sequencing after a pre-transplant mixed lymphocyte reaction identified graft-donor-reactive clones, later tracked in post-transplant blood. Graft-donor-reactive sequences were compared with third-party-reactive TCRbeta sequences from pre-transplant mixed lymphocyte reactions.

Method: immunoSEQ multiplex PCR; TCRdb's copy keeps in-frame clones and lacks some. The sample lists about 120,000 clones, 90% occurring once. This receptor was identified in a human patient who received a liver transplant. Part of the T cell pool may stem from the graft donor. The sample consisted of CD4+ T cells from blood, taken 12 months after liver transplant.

The CDR3 nucleotides are TGTGCCAGCAGCTACGGGACTAGCGGAACCACAGATACGCAGTATTTT. Translation gives CASSYGTSGTTDTQYF. The chain links TRBV7-2 to TRBJ2-3, with 11 bases lining up with TRBD2. The CDR3 is 16 residues long. After removal of 4 bases from V and 2 bases from J, the junction contained 5 bases not matched to a gene. In germline, CDR1 is SGHTA, CDR2 FQGNSA.